The sequence of this T cell receptor beta chain was determined in a study of shared T cell receptors in the human thymus (dated by TCRdb to about 2021). Context from the whole study: The study examined how self-reactive, shared T-cell receptor alpha chains are generated in the human thymus.

Note on this clone: It has no known antigen specificity. Base qualities are missing; no much larger clone stands one base away.

Libraries came from the immunoSEQ multiplex PCR assay. TCRdb took over this immuneACCESS table, retaining in-frame rearrangements with V and J assigned. Such tables are incomplete; in checked studies, under half of the missing clones stem from an unresolved V gene, and the remainder is unexplained. For this sample there are hundreds of thousands of clones; roughly 90% appear just once. The leading ten clones occupy about 0.01% of the sample. The germline V gene (reference sequence) provides CDR1 GTSNPN and CDR2 SVGIG. The CDR3 spans 14 residues, from the cysteine through the phenylalanine. Only CDR3 DNA is held: 42 bases, read in frame from base 1. V lost 1 base and J lost 7 bases; the stretch between them is 13 bases long. This same sample was also part of a study on human thymus T cells. The second investigation adds: The donors were immunologically healthy infants in Finland who had open corrective cardiac surgery for congenital heart defects. Thymus tissue was obtained as surgical resects removed during corrective cardiac surgery. Biased V and J gene segment usage appeared to be present in both thymic and peripheral blood repertoires. The related research reported highly overlapping thymic TCR repertoires among unrelated individuals. The study characterized TCR alpha and beta repertoires from about 8 infant thymus samples and a few related peripheral blood samples. Donor ages ranged from roughly 7 to 244 days, and the cohort comprised about six male and a couple of female infants. Thymocytes were released mechanically from tissue and stored at -70 °C as pellets of roughly 9-32 million cells. A QIAsymphony instrument was used to extract genomic DNA from frozen cell pellets. TCRB and TCRAD loci were amplified from a standardized quantity of quality-controlled genomic DNA using the immunoSEQ multiplex PCR assay. The amplicons spanned the V(D)J region and were long enough to cover the CDR3 and allow V and J genes to be identified. The amplicons were sequenced on an Illumina platform via the commercial immunoSEQ service. Primer bias and sequencing errors were corrected as previously described, and TCRAD and TCRB were defined on the basis of the IMGT database. Analysis of the repertoires was done with immunoSEQ Analyzer 3.0 and VDJTools and included basic statistics, V/J segment usage, diversity estimates, rarefaction and pairwise overlap. Chao1, ChaoE, Efron-Thisted, Shannon and inverse Simpson indices were used to estimate diversity, which was also estimated on datasets down-sampled to the smallest sample. Repertoire overlap was determined by strict matching of CDR3 nucleotide sequence, V gene and J gene, and Jaccard-based multidimensional scaling clustering was applied. On average, approximately 860,000 unique TCRB clonotypes were obtained from thymus samples, compared with approximately 80,000 from blood samples.

The sequenced sample was thymocytes. Recombination connected TRBV30 to TRBJ1-4, and perhaps TRBD1 as D gene, on 5 matching bases. This receptor was taken from a boy in the first two years of life with a congenital heart defect. Donor details come from another sample of the same person, matched by shared clones. The DNA is as follows: TGTGCCTGGAGTGGGGGTCTGGGGGGTGAAAAACTGTTTTTT. This gives the protein CAWSGGLGGEKLFF.